One sample yielded the 12 T cell receptor beta chains listed below, sequenced in a study of blood T cell repertoires in COVID-19. Here immunoSEQ multiplex PCR was the method, and the copy in TCRdb shows in-frame clones only, minus some. The sample yields 150,000 to 200,000 clones, approximately 88% seen once. The sequenced material came from PBMCs or T cells enriched from blood (not recorded which). These receptors were obtained from a woman aged 45 to 65 who had recovered from COVID-19.

This chain uses TRBV18 with TRBJ1-6, with TRBD1 matching 11 bases. The CDR3 has 16 amino acids. J lost 9 bases, V lost 6 bases, and 10 bases had no gene match. In germline, CDR1 is KGHSH, CDR2 LQKENI. Written as DNA, the CDR3 is TGTGCCAGCTCGACCGGGACAGGGGGATCTAGTTCACCCCTCCACTTT. Translated, it gives CASSTGTGGSSSPLHF.

This clone was seen a few times. This rearrangement joins TRBV2 to TRBJ1-6; TRBD1 aligns across 9 bases. Germline trimming cut 9 bases from V and 9 bases from J; bases unmatched to any gene: 9. Germline assignment: CDR1 SNHLY and CDR2 FYNNEI. This CDR3 is built from 14 residues. The chain's CDR3 is CASNPGQGSSPLHF. The CDR3 region has the DNA TGTGCCAGTAACCCGGGACAGGGTTCTTCACCCCTCCACTTT.

This chain connects TRBV6-5 to TRBJ2-6, with 7 bases lining up with TRBD1. The CDR3 has 14 residues. Germline trimming cut 6 bases from V and 4 bases from J; bases unmatched to any gene: 3. CDR1 MNHEY and CDR2 SVGAGI come from the germline V gene. The CDR3 DNA is TGTGCCAGCAGGAGGGGGCACGGGGCCAACGTCCTGACTTTC. This encodes CASRRGHGANVLTF.

Only one count was recorded for this clone. This chain uses TRBV7-2 with TRBJ1-3; TRBD1 agrees at 8 bases. Germline CDR1 SGHTA, CDR2 FQGNSA. Trimming removed 7 bases from V and 3 bases from J; junction bases left unmatched: 5. CDR3 size: 14 residues. The DNA of the CDR3 is TGTGCCAGCACCCTAACAGGGGGTGGAAACACCATATATTTT. Translated: CASTLTGGGNTIYF.

The chain recombines TRBV11-3 with TRBJ1-2, with D uncertain. V was trimmed by 1 base and J by 7 bases, leaving 13 bases between them. CDR1 is SGHNT, CDR2 YENEEA, per germline. This CDR3 is built from 14 residues. The CDR3 nucleotides are TGTGCCAGCAGCTTAGCACGGTCTATCGGTGGCTACACCTTC. Encoded protein: CASSLARSIGGYTF. The full variable domain, completed using reference TRBV11-3 and TRBJ1-2, is EAGVVQSPRYKIIEKKQPVAFWCNPISGHNTLYWYLQNLGQGPELLIRYENEEAVDDSQLPKDRFSAERLKGVDSTLKIQPAELGDSAVYLCASSLARSIGGYTFGSGTRLTVV.

The V call is TRBV14, the J call TRBJ1-1, with D possibly TRBD1 on 6 matching bases. V gave up 4 bases and J gave up 9 bases, with 15 bases separating them. CDR3 length: 13 amino acids. Germline CDR1 reads SGHDN; CDR2 reads FVKESK. CDR3 protein: CASSPTGGAKAFF. For the CDR3, the DNA is TGTGCCAGCAGCCCAACCGGGGGGGCTAAAGCTTTCTTT.

The chain has TRBV24-1 and TRBJ2-2, with TRBD1 matching over 8 bases. V was pared by 5 bases and J by 3 bases, with 4 bases of the junction left unmatched. Germline V gene data show CDR1 as KGHDR and CDR2 as SFDVKD. This CDR3 spans 15 amino acids. The CDR3 nucleotides are TGTGCCACCAGTGGAGGGGACAGGTACACCGGGGAGCTGTTTTTT. It yields the protein CATSGGDRYTGELFF.

This clone was seen just once. The rearrangement uses TRBV5-6 and TRBJ1-6, with TRBD1 matching over 8 bases. Germline V lookup: CDR1 SGHDT, CDR2 YYEEEE. This CDR3 comprises 17 residues. Losses at the gene ends were 2 bases for V and 3 bases for J; bases not matched to a gene: 7. The CDR3, as DNA: TGTGCCAGCAGCTTCGACAGGGGAGTGGTCTATAATTCACCCCTCCACTTT. Protein product: CASSFDRGVVYNSPLHF.

The chain uses TRBV19 and TRBJ2-1; D perhaps matches TRBD2 (5 bases). The length of the CDR3 is 12 residues. V was trimmed by 10 bases and J by 3 bases, leaving 10 bases between them. Looked up from germline, CDR1 is LNHDA and CDR2 is SQIVND (reference sequence). Written as DNA, the CDR3 is TGTGCCACGGACTCGTACTACAATGAGCAGTTCTTC. It codes for CATDSYYNEQFF.

The chain has TRBV27 and TRBJ2-5, with 9 bases aligning to TRBD1. V shed 6 bases and J 4 bases; nucleotides not matched to a gene: 12. Germline lookup yields CDR1 MNHEY and CDR2 SMNVEV (reference sequence). This CDR3 contains 16 residues. Here the CDR3 DNA reads TGTGCCAGCAGCCCCGGGCCGGGACAGGGATTAGAGACCCAGTACTTC. Protein sequence: CASSPGPGQGLETQYF.

This chain links TRBV13 with TRBJ1-2, with D possibly being TRBD1 (6 bases). V lost 4 bases to trimming and J lost 6 bases, with 21 bases between them. Germline V gene lookup returns CDR1 PRHDT and CDR2 FYEKMQ (reference sequence). The CDR3 runs 16 residues. Written as DNA, the CDR3 is TGTGCCAGCAGCTGGGGGCAGGGCGGAACCCTCAATGGCTACACCTTC. It yields the protein CASSWGQGGTLNGYTF.

The chain joins TRBV5-1 to TRBJ2-5; 8 nucleotides align to TRBD1. V was pared by 3 bases and J by 2 bases, with 15 bases of the junction left unmatched. Germline lookup yields CDR1 SGHRS and CDR2 YFSETQ. There are 18 residues in the CDR3. CDR3 in amino acids: CASSWARQGRSRQETQYF. The CDR3 DNA is TGCGCCAGCAGCTGGGCGAGACAGGGGAGGTCGAGGCAAGAGACCCAGTACTTC.